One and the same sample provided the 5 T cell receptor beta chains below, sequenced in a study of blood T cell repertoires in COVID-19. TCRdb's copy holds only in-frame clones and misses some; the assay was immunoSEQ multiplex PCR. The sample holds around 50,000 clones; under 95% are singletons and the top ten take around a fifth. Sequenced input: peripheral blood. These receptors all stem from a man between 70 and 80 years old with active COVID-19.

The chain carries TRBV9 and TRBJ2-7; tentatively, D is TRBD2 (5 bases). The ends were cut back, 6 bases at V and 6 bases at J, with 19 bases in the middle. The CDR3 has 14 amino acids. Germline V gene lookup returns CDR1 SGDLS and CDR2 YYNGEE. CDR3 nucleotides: TGTGCCAGCAAGGGAGACGGACCATGGGGCGAGCAGTACTTC. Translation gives CASKGDGPWGEQYF.

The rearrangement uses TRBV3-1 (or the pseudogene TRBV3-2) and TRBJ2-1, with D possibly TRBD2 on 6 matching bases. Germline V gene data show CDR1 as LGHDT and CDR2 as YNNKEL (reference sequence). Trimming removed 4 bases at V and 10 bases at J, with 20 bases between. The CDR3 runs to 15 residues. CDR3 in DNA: TGTGCCAGCAGCCGGCGCCGGGACTTCACCCCGGAGCAGTTCTTC. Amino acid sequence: CASSRRRDFTPEQFF.

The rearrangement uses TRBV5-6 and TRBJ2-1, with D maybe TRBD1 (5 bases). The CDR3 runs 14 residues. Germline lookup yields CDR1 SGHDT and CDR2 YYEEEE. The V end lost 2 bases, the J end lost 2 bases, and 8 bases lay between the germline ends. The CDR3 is CASSFGQTYNEQFF. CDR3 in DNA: TGTGCCAGCAGCTTTGGACAAACCTACAATGAGCAGTTCTTC.

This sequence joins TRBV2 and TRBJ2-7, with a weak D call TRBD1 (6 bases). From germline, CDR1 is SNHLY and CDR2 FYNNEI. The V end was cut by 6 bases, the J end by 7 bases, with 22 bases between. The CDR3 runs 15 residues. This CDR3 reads CASSPTVGAVFEQYF. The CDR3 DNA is TGTGCCAGCAGCCCCACAGTGGGGGCCGTCTTTGAGCAGTACTTC.

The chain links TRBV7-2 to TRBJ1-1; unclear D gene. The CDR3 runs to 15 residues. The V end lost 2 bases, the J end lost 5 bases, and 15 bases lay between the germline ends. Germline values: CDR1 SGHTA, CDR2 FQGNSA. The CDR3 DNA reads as TGTGCCAGCAGCTTAACTTTGCGATCCGGGACTGAAGCTTTCTTT. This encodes CASSLTLRSGTEAFF.